The clone carrying this TCR beta chain was detected only a few times. This record belongs to a study of blood T cells in healthy people across ages. Combining a sample-barcoded 5' primer with a J-beta primer mix, a second PCR ran for roughly 7 to 12 cycles. One entry per CDR3 protein, called by TCRdb with MiXCR from the 5' RACE reads. The sample records about 1.1 million distinct CDR3 sequences, 35% to 40% being singletons. The CDR3 totals 14 residues. Trimming took off 2 bases at V and 4 bases at J, with 9 bases between the two ends. Germline V CDR1 and CDR2: ENHRY, SYGVKD. The sample taken for sequencing was blood. The sequence came from a man in his late teens or twenties in good health. V usage is TRBV10-3 and J usage is TRBJ2-1; D perhaps matches TRBD2 (5 bases). The CDR3, as DNA: TGTGCCATCAGTGAGCCTACGGGGTACAATGAGCAGTTCTTC. This encodes CAISEPTGYNEQFF.